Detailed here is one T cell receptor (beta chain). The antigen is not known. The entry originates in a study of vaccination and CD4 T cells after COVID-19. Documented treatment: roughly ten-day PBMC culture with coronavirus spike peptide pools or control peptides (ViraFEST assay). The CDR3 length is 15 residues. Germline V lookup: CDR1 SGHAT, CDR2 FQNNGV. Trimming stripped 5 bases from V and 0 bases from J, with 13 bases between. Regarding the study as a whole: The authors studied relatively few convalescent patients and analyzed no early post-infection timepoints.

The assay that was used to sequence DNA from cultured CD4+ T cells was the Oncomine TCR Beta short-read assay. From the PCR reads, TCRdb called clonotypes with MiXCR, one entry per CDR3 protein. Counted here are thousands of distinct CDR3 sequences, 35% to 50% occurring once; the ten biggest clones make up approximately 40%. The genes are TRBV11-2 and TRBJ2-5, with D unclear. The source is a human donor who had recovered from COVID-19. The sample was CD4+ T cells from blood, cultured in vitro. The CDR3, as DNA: TGTGCCAGCAGCCCTGTTGGCTTTAACCAAGAGACCCAGTACTTC. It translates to CASSPVGFNQETQYF.